This T cell receptor beta chain was sequenced during a study of blood T cell repertoires in COVID-19 (dated by TCRdb to the early 2020s). Regarding the complete study: The collaborator samples originated in the United States, Italy and Spain and spanned the acute and convalescent phases of COVID-19. The prospective study material was composed of cDNA or gDNA derived from T cells, B-cell-depleted T cells, or PBMCs. The dataset comprised deeply sampled blood TCRbeta repertoires from subjects exposed to, actively infected with, or recovered from COVID-19. The repertoires were made available in a free public database intended to serve as a resource for research on the immune response to SARS-CoV-2. Samples came from the ongoing ImmuneRACE study (first 160 participants) plus 1,254 subjects from 6 global collaborators. A de-identified subject ID, COVID-19 status, age in years and sex were almost always included in the sample metadata. Where available, HLA class I and class II types were obtained from metadata supplied by the sample provider rather than from assay-based typing.

Comment on this clone: Its antigen specificity is not known. The sample holds no much larger clone one base away, and base qualities are not on file.

The collaborating institutions used their own protocols to collect whole blood in K2EDTA tubes. Collaborator samples were shipped for TCRbeta analysis as frozen whole blood, isolated PBMCs, or DNA extracted from either sample type. CDR1 and CDR2 are drawn from the germline V gene (reference sequence): SEHNR, FQNEAQ. There are 14 amino acids in the CDR3, from cysteine to phenylalanine inclusive. The only DNA kept is the CDR3, 42 bases in frame from the first base. Trimming at the junction amounts to 5 bases on V and 2 bases on J, and the germline ends lie 12 bases apart. The immunoSEQ Assay, a bias-controlled multiplex PCR, was used to amplify TCRbeta CDR3 regions from genomic DNA. On the study's bioinformatics: The number of nucleated cells in each sample was estimated from the amplification of reference gene primers within the assay. Sequence reads were collapsed and filtered to measure the absolute abundance of every unique TCRbeta CDR3 rearrangement. For each sample, productive Simpson clonality was calculated as the square root of Simpson's diversity index across productive rearrangements. TCRdb retrieved this table from immuneACCESS and kept in-frame rearrangements only. Not all clones are present; in checked studies, unresolved V genes account for under half, and no reason is known for the remainder. The DNA gave D and trimming, while V, J and clone size come from that table. Present in this sample are roughly 50,000 clones, approximately 87% of which were seen just once. The ten largest clones capture roughly 12% of the sample.

The study at large found these results: The amount of clinical and demographic metadata varied by source and participant and was provided uncurated.

The V and J segments used are TRBV7-9 and TRBJ1-2; the D gene remains uncertain. Sequenced: peripheral blood. The TCR comes from a human donor in a cohort sampled during active COVID-19. The CDR3 reads CASSPRSGNYGYTF. The DNA is TGTGCCAGCAGCCCGAGGTCTGGGAACTATGGCTACACCTTC.